The sequence of this T cell receptor (beta chain) was determined in a study of post-analysis software for immune sequencing data. Study context: The disease courses spanned relapsing-remitting, secondary progressive and progressive-relapsing forms of multiple sclerosis. Study results and caveats: Relative to controls, patients had a few TRBV segments at higher frequency, with TRBV5-6, TRBV5-1 and TRBV20-1 among these.

Unique-molecular-identifier-tagged TCR beta cDNA libraries were used. MiXCR, run by TCRdb on the PCR reads, gives a single entry per CDR3 protein. Among roughly 700,000 distinct CDR3 sequences listed, 30% were seen once. A note on this clonotype: Its specificity is not known.

This CDR3 has 15 amino acids. Germline assignment: CDR1 MDHEN and CDR2 SYDVKM. Deletions cut 3 bases from V and 10 bases from J, with 19 bases between. Sequencing used blood. The chain employs TRBV28 and TRBJ2-1, with D possibly TRBD2 on 5 matching bases. The source is a girl aged 5-17 years with multiple sclerosis. This CDR3 reads CASSFVGTGSLEQFF. The CDR3 region has the DNA TGTGCCAGCAGTTTTGTCGGTACGGGAAGTTTGGAGCAGTTCTTC.